Presented here are 21 T cell receptor beta chains from one specimen sequenced in a study of blood T cells in healthy people across ages. PCR was performed a second time for about 7 to 11 cycles using a sample-barcoded 5' primer and a J-beta primer mix. TCRdb called the 5' RACE reads again in MiXCR, with one record for every CDR3 protein. The data show 540,000 or so distinct CDR3 sequences, with roughly 29% seen just once and roughly 18% held by the top ten. Specimen: blood. The receptors come from a woman in her 70s in good health.

The chain joins TRBV12-3 or TRBV12-4 to TRBJ2-1; TRBD2 aligns across 12 bases. Unmatched junction bases numbered 4, after V lost 1 base and J lost 0 bases. The CDR3 totals 18 residues. The CDR3 sequence: CASSLGTSGASSYNEQFF. The CDR3 nucleotides are TGTGCCAGCAGTTTAGGGACTAGCGGGGCGAGCTCCTACAATGAGCAGTTCTTC.

This clonotype appeared a few times. This sequence joins TRBV20-1 and TRBJ1-5, with a possible D match to TRBD1 (5 bases). From germline, CDR1 is DFQATT and CDR2 SNEGSKA (reference sequence). CDR3 size: 14 residues. V was trimmed by 3 bases and J by 6 bases, leaving 15 bases between them. The CDR3 is CSASHGSQGQPQHF. For the CDR3, the DNA is TGCAGTGCTAGCCACGGCAGCCAGGGTCAGCCCCAGCATTTT.

The CDR3 reads CASSDPGEKLFF. CDR3 nucleotide sequence: TGCGCCAGTTCGGACCCGGGAGAAAAACTGTTTTTT. This chain links TRBV5-1 with TRBJ1-4; the D is unclear. The germline V gene has CDR1 SGHRS and CDR2 YFSETQ. The CDR3 extends over 12 amino acids. V lost 8 bases and J 8 bases, leaving 13 bases between the germline ends.

This clonotype has just a few counts. A junction boundary mismatches the germline segment, possibly from a read error. This chain links TRBV5-1 with TRBJ1-4; D unclear. Germline CDR1 SGHRS, CDR2 YFSETQ. This CDR3 has 15 residues. CDR3: CASSLGRYGDEKLVF. The CDR3 DNA is TGCGCCAGCAGCTTGGGTCGGTACGGAGATGAAAAACTGGTTTTT. The variable domain in full, with the rest retrieved from reference TRBV5-1 and TRBJ1-4, is KAGVTQTPRYLIKTRGQQVTLSCSPISGHRSVSWYQQTPGQGLQFLFEYFSETQRNKGNFPGRFSGRQFSNSRSEMNVSTLELGDSALYLCASSLGRYGDEKLVFGSGTQLSVL.

The chain uses TRBV20-1 and TRBJ2-3; 8 positions agree with TRBD2. CDR1 and CDR2 (germline): DFQATT, SNEGSKA (reference sequence). After removal of 4 bases from V and 4 bases from J, the junction contained 10 bases not matched to a gene. This CDR3 is built from 15 residues. The CDR3 coding sequence is TGCAGTGCTAATCGACCGGGGGGGCGGGCAGATACGCAGTATTTT. Protein: CSANRPGGRADTQYF.

V is TRBV6-2 or TRBV6-3 and J is TRBJ2-1; D is uncertain. Germline-derived CDR1 and CDR2 are MNHEY and SVGEGT. The CDR3 sequence is 15 residues long. The V end was cut by 2 bases, the J end by 4 bases, with 12 bases between. The DNA of the CDR3 is TGTGCCAGCAGTTACGGGATTATGGGGTACAATGAGCAGTTCTTC. Its protein is CASSYGIMGYNEQFF.

This rearrangement joins TRBV20-1 to TRBJ1-4; a possible D gene is TRBD1 (6 bases). Germline CDR1 DFQATT, CDR2 SNEGSKA (reference sequence). Trimming cost V 6 bases and J 3 bases, with 14 bases left between them. The CDR3 has 14 residues. CDR3 nucleotide sequence: TGCAGTGCCGATGCGGGGGCGTCTAATGAAAAACTGTTTTTT. It specifies CSADAGASNEKLFF.

The rearrangement uses TRBV7-2 and TRBJ1-3; D gene unclear. V lost 4 bases, J lost 10 bases, and 17 bases lay in between. The CDR3 has 14 amino acids. Germline CDR1 reads SGHTA; CDR2 reads FQGNSA. The CDR3 region has the DNA TGTGCCAGCAGCTCTGGACCGACCGGGAGAACCATATATTTT. Its protein product is CASSSGPTGRTIYF.

Written as DNA, the CDR3 is TGTGCCAGCAGCGGGGGGCCTTACGAGACCCAGTACTTC. Translating gives CASSGGPYETQYF. The V and J genes are TRBV9 and TRBJ2-5, with a possible D match to TRBD1 (6 bases). Germline assignment: CDR1 SGDLS and CDR2 YYNGEE. The V gene lost 3 bases and the J gene lost 5 bases, with 11 bases spanning the gap. The CDR3 covers 13 residues. Together with reference TRBV9 and TRBJ2-5, the CDR3 gives the full variable domain: DSGVTQTPKHLITATGQRVTLRCSPRSGDLSVYWYQQSLDQGLQFLIQYYNGEERAKGNILERFSAQQFPDLHSELNLSSLELGDSALYFCASSGGPYETQYFGPGTRLLVL.

As for this clonotype: The junction shows a germline mismatch at one end, possibly a read error. This chain joins TRBV7-9 and TRBJ2-2; 8 nucleotides align to TRBD2. The CDR3 has 15 residues. The germline CDR1 and CDR2 sequences are SEHNR and FQNEAQ (reference sequence). The CDR3 region is CASSLAGTRTGELFF. CDR3 in DNA: TGTGCCAGCAGTTTAGCGGGGACGAGGACCGGGGAGCTGTTTTTT.

The chain uses TRBV11-1 and TRBJ1-1; D is unresolved. V lost 4 bases and J 0 bases, leaving 9 bases between the germline ends. Germline V gives CDR1 SGHAT, CDR2 FQDESV (reference sequence). The length of the CDR3 is 14 residues. CDR3 sequence: CASSSSGLNTEAFF. CDR3 nucleotide sequence: TGTGCCAGCAGCTCCTCCGGGCTGAACACTGAAGCTTTCTTT.

This clonotype was counted a few times. The chain uses TRBV20-1 and TRBJ2-7, with D maybe TRBD1 (6 bases). Per the germline V gene, CDR1 is DFQATT and CDR2 is SNEGSKA (reference sequence). This CDR3 comprises 14 residues. Deletions cut 3 bases from V and 2 bases from J, with 14 bases between. CDR3 in amino acids: CSARAGAVTYEQYF. CDR3 DNA sequence: TGCAGTGCTAGGGCAGGGGCAGTCACCTACGAGCAGTACTTC.

This clonotype was counted a few times. This chain links TRBV4-1 with TRBJ2-1; perhaps TRBD1 as D (5 bases). CDR1 and CDR2 (germline): MGHRA, YSYEKL. The CDR3 runs 16 residues. The V gene lost 1 base and the J gene lost 4 bases, with 14 bases spanning the gap. CDR3 sequence reads: CASSQGAWTRYNEQFF. CDR3 DNA: TGCGCCAGCAGCCAAGGTGCCTGGACAAGATACAATGAGCAGTTCTTC.

This clonotype was detected only a few times. The chain joins TRBV20-1 to TRBJ2-1; TRBD1 is a possible D gene (6 bases). CDR3 size: 15 residues. V lost 6 bases, J lost 0 bases, and 15 bases lay in between. Germline lookup yields CDR1 DFQATT and CDR2 SNEGSKA (reference sequence). The CDR3 reads CSAGRTVVSYNEQFF. The CDR3 region has the DNA TGCAGTGCGGGACGGACAGTCGTCTCCTACAATGAGCAGTTCTTC.

There are a few counts of this clonotype. This chain uses TRBV24-1 with TRBJ1-2; possibly TRBD1 for D (5 bases). The V gene's germline CDR1 is KGHDR and CDR2 SFDVKD. CDR3 size: 11 residues. V was clipped by 3 bases and J by 8 bases, with 6 bases between them. In DNA form, the CDR3 reads TGTGCCACCAGTGATCGGGGGGGCTACACCTTC. This sequence encodes CATSDRGGYTF.

This clonotype was observed a few times. The rearrangement uses TRBV24-1 and TRBJ1-2; 8 bases match TRBD1. The trim removed 6 bases at V and 4 bases at J, leaving 3 bases unmatched. This CDR3 spans 13 amino acids. CDR1 KGHDR and CDR2 SFDVKD come from the germline V gene. The CDR3 region has the DNA TGTGCCACCAGTAGACAGGGGACCTATGGCTACACCTTC. Translation: CATSRQGTYGYTF.

A remark on this clonotype: One junction end disagrees with the germline gene, perhaps due to a read error. J is TRBJ2-5 and V is TRBV29-1, with 7 bases aligning to TRBD1. The germline CDR1 and CDR2 sequences are SQVTM and ANQGSEA. The CDR3 is made up of 13 amino acids. The CDR3, as DNA: TGCAGTGTTGACCACAGGGGTACAGAGACCCAGTACTTC. Its protein product is CSVDHRGTETQYF.

Worth noting for this clonotype: No conserved phenylalanine or tryptophan ends this CDR3, so it is likely a read error. This chain's CDR3 is CSIGTRNQPQHL. For the CDR3, the DNA is TGCAGTATAGGAACGAGGAATCAGCCCCAGCATCTT. This sequence joins TRBV20-1 and TRBJ1-5; D is undetermined. Per germline, CDR1 DFQATT and CDR2 SNEGSKA (reference sequence). V lost 8 bases to trimming and J lost 4 bases, with 12 bases between them. CDR3 size: 12 residues.

V usage is TRBV12-3 or TRBV12-4 and J usage is TRBJ2-3; TRBD2 matches at 8 bases. V shed 2 bases and J 6 bases; nucleotides not matched to a gene: 10. The CDR3 consists of 16 residues. The CDR3 loop is CASSLPSGPLEDTQYF. The CDR3, as DNA: TGTGCCAGCAGTTTACCTAGCGGGCCCTTGGAGGATACGCAGTATTTT.

The gene calls are TRBV4-2 and TRBJ2-1, with TRBD2 matching over 7 bases. Germline values: CDR1 LGHNA, CDR2 YNFKEQ. V lost 1 base to trimming and J lost 6 bases; unmatched junction nucleotides: 6. CDR3 size: 15 residues. This chain's CDR3 is CASSQVAGETNEQFF. The CDR3 nucleotides are TGTGCCAGCAGCCAAGTGGCGGGGGAGACCAATGAGCAGTTCTTC.

This clonotype occurred a few times. The CDR3 nucleotides read TGTGCCAGCAGCCCCGGACCCCGGGATACGCAGTATTTT. Protein product: CASSPGPRDTQYF. This chain connects TRBV7-3 to TRBJ2-3, with D unclear. In germline, CDR1 is SGHTA, CDR2 FQGTGA. The CDR3 covers 13 residues. Deletions cut 5 bases from V and 6 bases from J, with 12 bases between.